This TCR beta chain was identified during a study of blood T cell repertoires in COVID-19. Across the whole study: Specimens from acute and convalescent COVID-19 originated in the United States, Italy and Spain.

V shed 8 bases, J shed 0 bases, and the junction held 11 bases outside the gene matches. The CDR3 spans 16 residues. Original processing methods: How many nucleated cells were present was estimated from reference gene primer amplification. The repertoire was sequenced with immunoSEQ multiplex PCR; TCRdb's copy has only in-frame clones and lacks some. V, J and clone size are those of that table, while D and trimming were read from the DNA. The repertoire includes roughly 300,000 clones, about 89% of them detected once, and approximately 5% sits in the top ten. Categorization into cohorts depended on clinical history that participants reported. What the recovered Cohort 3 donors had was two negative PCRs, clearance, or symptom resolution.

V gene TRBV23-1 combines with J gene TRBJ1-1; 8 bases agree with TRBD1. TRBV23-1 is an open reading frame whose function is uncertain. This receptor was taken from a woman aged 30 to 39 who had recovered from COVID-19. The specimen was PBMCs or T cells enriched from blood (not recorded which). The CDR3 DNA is TGCGCCAGCTCAGTATCCAGGGGGCTAATGAACACTGAAGCTTTCTTT. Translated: CASSVSRGLMNTEAFF.